Listed below are T cell receptor beta chains from one sample, sequenced in a study of blood T cells in healthy people across ages. TCRdb re-derived calls from the 5' RACE reads in MiXCR, one entry per CDR3 protein. The sample includes roughly 1.5 million distinct CDR3 sequences, about 45% seen only once; the top ten take about 4%. Sequenced input: blood. Source of these receptors: a woman aged 18 to 35 in good health. The CDR3 runs from the conserved cysteine through the conserved F or W. The D gene is left open where the match is weak. Rows give clone size only sometimes, using once, few, many, or a class for an expanded clone.

size	J	V	D	length	CDR3	DNA
few	TRBJ2-1	TRBV7-8	.	16	CASSSIAESSYNEQFF	TGTGCCAGCAGCTCAATAGCGGAGAGCTCCTACAATGAGCAGTTCTTC
few	TRBJ2-3	TRBV14	.	16	CASSQDSWGLRDTQYF	TGTGCCAGCAGCCAAGATTCGTGGGGGCTAAGGGATACGCAGTATTTT
.	TRBJ2-7	TRBV4-3	.	13	CASSQFRTNEQYF	TGCGCCAGCAGCCAGTTCCGAACCAACGAGCAGTACTTC
few	TRBJ2-3	TRBV20-1	TRBD2	17	CSATRASGSGDTDTQYF	TGCAGTGCTACAAGGGCTAGCGGGAGCGGGGACACAGATACGCAGTATTTT
.	TRBJ1-4	TRBV27	.	13	CASSTYLNEKLFF	TGTGCCAGCAGCACATATCTAAATGAAAAACTGTTTTTT
.	TRBJ2-5	TRBV21-1	.	15	CASSKRGQGKETQYF	TGTGCCAGCAGCAAACGGGGACAGGGGAAAGAGACCCAGTACTTC
many	TRBJ2-7	TRBV12-3/TRBV12-4	.	14	CASQVGSRVYEQYF	TGTGCCAGTCAAGTGGGTTCTAGAGTCTACGAGCAGTACTTC
few	TRBJ2-4	TRBV5-1	.	13	CASREQAKNIQYF	TGCGCCAGCAGGGAGCAAGCCAAAAACATTCAGTACTTC
many	TRBJ2-3	TRBV12-3/TRBV12-4	.	11	CASSLRVTQYF	TGTGCCAGCAGTTTACGAGTTACGCAGTATTTT
.	TRBJ1-6	TRBV5-4	.	14	CASSLGGNNSPLHF	TGTGCCAGCAGCTTGGGGGGCAATAATTCACCCCTCCACTTT
few	TRBJ1-1	TRBV9	.	14	CASSVGWGRTEAFF	TGTGCCAGCAGCGTAGGCTGGGGGCGGACTGAAGCTTTCTTT
.	TRBJ2-7	TRBV6-5	TRBD2	14	CASSGGSVGYEQYF	TGTGCCAGCAGTGGCGGGAGCGTCGGCTACGAGCAGTACTTC
.	TRBJ2-5	TRBV29-1	TRBD1	14	CSVKGQQYQETQYF	TGCAGCGTTAAGGGACAGCAGTACCAAGAGACCCAGTACTTC
.	TRBJ2-7	TRBV2	TRBD1	15	CASRVGQGPTYEQYF	TGTGCCAGCAGGGTCGGACAGGGACCTACCTACGAGCAGTACTTC
.	TRBJ2-5	TRBV18	TRBD1	13	CASSQGAMETQYF	TGTGCCAGCTCACAGGGGGCAATGGAGACCCAGTACTTC
once	TRBJ2-3	TRBV27	TRBD2	15	CASSNPGLAVDTQYF	TGTGCCAGCAGTAACCCGGGACTAGCGGTAGATACGCAGTATTTT
.	TRBJ1-2	TRBV4-3	TRBD1	14	CASSHPDRGRGYTF	TGCGCCAGCAGCCACCCTGACAGGGGTAGGGGCTACACCTTC
.	TRBJ1-1	TRBV5-1	TRBD1	14	CASRRGLMNTEAFF	TGCGCCAGCAGGAGGGGGCTGATGAACACTGAAGCTTTCTTT
.	TRBJ1-2	TRBV12-5	TRBD1	15	CASGLDRGDYYGYTF	TGTGCTAGTGGCCTCGACAGGGGGGATTACTATGGCTACACCTTC
.	TRBJ2-1	TRBV12-3/TRBV12-4	.	15	CASRIDMEVYNEQFF	TGTGCCAGCAGAATCGACATGGAAGTCTACAATGAGCAGTTCTTC
few	TRBJ2-7	TRBV10-3	.	13	CAISAGQAYEQYF	TGTGCCATCAGTGCTGGCCAGGCCTACGAGCAGTACTTC
.	TRBJ1-6	TRBV9	TRBD1	15	CASSALDRGMSPLHF	TGTGCCAGCAGCGCCTTGGACAGGGGGATGTCACCCCTCCACTTT
.	TRBJ2-2	TRBV10-3	.	13	CAISDVNNGELFF	TGTGCCATCAGTGACGTTAATAACGGGGAGCTGTTTTTT
.	TRBJ2-2	TRBV9	.	15	CASSVEDHLAEELFF	TGTGCCAGCAGTGTCGAGGACCATCTGGCCGAGGAGCTGTTTTTT
few	TRBJ2-1	TRBV7-2	TRBD2	16	CASSSIAGPTYNEQFF	TGTGCCAGCAGCTCAATAGCGGGCCCAACTTACAATGAGCAGTTCTTC
.	TRBJ1-3	TRBV28	TRBD1	16	CASSPSGTVSGNTIYF	TGTGCCAGCAGCCCATCAGGGACAGTCTCTGGAAACACCATATATTTT
.	TRBJ2-7	TRBV3-1	TRBD1	15	CASSQDRGLFYEQYF	TGTGCCAGCAGCCAAGACAGGGGGCTATTCTACGAGCAGTACTTC
many	TRBJ2-3	TRBV4-3	TRBD1	16	CASSQDPGQGADTQYF	TGCGCCAGCAGCCAAGACCCGGGACAGGGGGCAGATACGCAGTATTTT
.	TRBJ2-3	TRBV12-3/TRBV12-4	TRBD2	13	CASRLAGGNTQYF	TGTGCCAGCAGGTTAGCGGGGGGAAATACGCAGTATTTT
many	TRBJ2-7	TRBV2	.	13	CASSYSGVYEQYF	TGTGCCAGCAGTTACAGCGGAGTTTACGAGCAGTACTTC
.	TRBJ2-7	TRBV7-2	.	15	CASSLGQGLDYEQYF	TGTGCCAGCAGCTTAGGGCAGGGACTTGACTACGAGCAGTACTTC
.	TRBJ1-6	TRBV12-3/TRBV12-4	TRBD1	14	CASSLAPRGSPLHF	TGTGCCAGCAGTTTAGCACCCAGGGGGTCACCCCTCCACTTT
.	TRBJ2-3	TRBV10-3	TRBD2	15	CAIRGLAGVTDTQYF	TGTGCCATCAGGGGACTAGCGGGAGTCACAGATACGCAGTATTTT
.	TRBJ2-7	TRBV7-9	.	14	CASSFLQSSYEQYF	TGTGCCAGCAGCTTTCTACAGAGCTCCTACGAGCAGTACTTC
few	TRBJ2-1	TRBV7-9	.	18	CASSLATGFGNSYDEQFF	TGTGCCAGCAGCTTAGCGACGGGGTTTGGTAACTCCTACGATGAGCAGTTCTTC
.	TRBJ1-1	TRBV18	.	14	CASSPQGPDTEAFF	TGTGCCAGCTCACCCCAGGGGCCCGACACTGAAGCTTTCTTT
.	TRBJ1-2	TRBV20-1	.	14	CSARAHRPYYGYTF	TGCAGTGCTAGAGCGCACAGGCCTTACTATGGCTACACCTTC
.	TRBJ2-3	TRBV7-9	.	14	CASSNTGGADTQYF	TGTGCCAGCAGTAACACCGGTGGGGCAGATACGCAGTATTTT
.	TRBJ2-7	TRBV3-1	.	18	CASSQGGFRALKTYEQYF	TGTGCCAGCAGCCAAGGCGGCTTCCGGGCCCTCAAAACCTACGAGCAGTACTTC
.	TRBJ1-1	TRBV28	.	14	CASNEQWELARAFF	TGTGCCAGCAACGAACAGTGGGAGCTGGCCAGGGCTTTCTTT
few	TRBJ1-1	TRBV4-1	.	14	CASSQGARNTEAFF	TGCGCCAGCAGCCAGGGGGCTAGGAACACTGAAGCTTTCTTT
few	TRBJ1-1	TRBV27	TRBD1	13	CASSQGQSTEAFF	TGTGCCAGCAGTCAGGGACAGAGCACTGAAGCTTTCTTT
.	TRBJ2-3	TRBV7-3	.	14	CASSPTVITDTQYF	TGTGCCAGCAGCCCGACAGTAATCACAGATACGCAGTATTTT